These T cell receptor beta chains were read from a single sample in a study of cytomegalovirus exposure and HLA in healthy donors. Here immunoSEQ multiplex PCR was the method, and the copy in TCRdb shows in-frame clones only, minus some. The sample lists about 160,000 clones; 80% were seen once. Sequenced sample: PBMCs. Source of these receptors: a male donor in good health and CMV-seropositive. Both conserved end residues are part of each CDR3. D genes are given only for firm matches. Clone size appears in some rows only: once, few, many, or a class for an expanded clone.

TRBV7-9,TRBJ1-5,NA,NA,TGTGCCAGCAGCCGGGGGGGGCCTAGCAATCAGCCCCAGCATTTT,CASSRGGPSNQPQHF
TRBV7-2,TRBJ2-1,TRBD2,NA,TGTGCCAGCAGACCGCGCGTTGGGACTAGCGGCAATGAGCAGTTCTTC,CASRPRVGTSGNEQFF
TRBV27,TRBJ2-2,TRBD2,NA,TGTGCCAGCAGTTTAGTTGGCGGGAGGACCCCCGGGGAGCTGTTTTTT,CASSLVGGRTPGELFF
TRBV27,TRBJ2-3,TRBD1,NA,TGTGCCAGCAACTCCGGGACAGGACTCACAGATACGCAGTATTTT,CASNSGTGLTDTQYF
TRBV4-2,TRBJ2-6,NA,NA,TGTGCCAGCAGCCCTTTAAGCGGGGCCAACGTCCTGACTTTC,CASSPLSGANVLTF
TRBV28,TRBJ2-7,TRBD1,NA,TGTGCCAGCAAGGGGACAGGGGGCTTCTACGAGCAGTACTTC,CASKGTGGFYEQYF
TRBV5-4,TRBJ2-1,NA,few,TGTGCCAGCAGCCGGGACTCTCCCTCCTACAATGAGCAGTTCTTC,CASSRDSPSYNEQFF
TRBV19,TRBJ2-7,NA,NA,TGTGCCAGTAGTGGGCAGGGCTACGAGCAGTACTTC,CASSGQGYEQYF
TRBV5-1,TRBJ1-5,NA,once,TGCGCCAGCAGCTTGACAGAAAATCAGCCCCAGCATTTT,CASSLTENQPQHF
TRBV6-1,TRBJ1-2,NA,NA,TGTGCCAGCAGTTCAATCAACTATGGCTACACCTTC,CASSSINYGYTF
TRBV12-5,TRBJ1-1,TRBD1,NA,TGTGCTAGTGGCGAACAGGGGGGCAACACTGAAGCTTTCTTT,CASGEQGGNTEAFF
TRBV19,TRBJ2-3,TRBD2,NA,TGTGCCAGTAGTACGCGGGAGGGCCCAAATACGCAGTATTTT,CASSTREGPNTQYF
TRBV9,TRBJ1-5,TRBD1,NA,TGTGCCAGCAGCCCAGGCAGTGAAGGGGGCCGGCCCCAGCATTTT,CASSPGSEGGRPQHF
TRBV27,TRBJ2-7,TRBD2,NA,TGTGCCAGCAGTACCGCTAGCGGGTCCTACGAGCAGTACTTC,CASSTASGSYEQYF
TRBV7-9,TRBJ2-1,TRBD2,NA,TGTGCCAGCAGCCCCCCGACTAGCGGCTCCTACAATGAGCAGTTCTTC,CASSPPTSGSYNEQFF
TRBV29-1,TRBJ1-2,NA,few,TGCAGCGTTGAAACGGGGGGGGGAACAGGGCGCGGCTACACCTTC,CSVETGGGTGRGYTF
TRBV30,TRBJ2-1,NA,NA,TGTGCCTGGACCCCCAGTTCCTACAATGAGCAGTTCTTC,CAWTPSSYNEQFF
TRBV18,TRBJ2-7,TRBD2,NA,TGTGCCAGCTCACCACGGTCCGCCAGCGGGAACGAGATCGAGCAGTACTTC,CASSPRSASGNEIEQYF
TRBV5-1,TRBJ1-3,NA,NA,TGCGCCAGCAGCTCCCCCGGCTCAGGGACTGGAAACACCATATATTTT,CASSSPGSGTGNTIYF
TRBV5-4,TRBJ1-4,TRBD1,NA,TGTGCCAGCAGCTTACAGGGGGCAGTTGAAAAACTGTTTTTT,CASSLQGAVEKLFF